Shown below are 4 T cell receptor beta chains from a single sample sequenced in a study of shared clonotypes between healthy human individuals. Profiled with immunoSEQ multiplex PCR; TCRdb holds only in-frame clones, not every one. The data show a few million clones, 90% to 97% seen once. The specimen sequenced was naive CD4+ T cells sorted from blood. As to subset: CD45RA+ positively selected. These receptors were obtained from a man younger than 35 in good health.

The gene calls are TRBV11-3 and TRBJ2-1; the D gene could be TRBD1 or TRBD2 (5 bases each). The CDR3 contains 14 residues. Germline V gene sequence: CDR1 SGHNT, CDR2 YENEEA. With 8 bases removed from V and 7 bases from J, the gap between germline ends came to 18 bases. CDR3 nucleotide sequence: TGTGCCAGCCGACCCCGGGGAGAGGGGAATGAGCAGTTCTTC. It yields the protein CASRPRGEGNEQFF.

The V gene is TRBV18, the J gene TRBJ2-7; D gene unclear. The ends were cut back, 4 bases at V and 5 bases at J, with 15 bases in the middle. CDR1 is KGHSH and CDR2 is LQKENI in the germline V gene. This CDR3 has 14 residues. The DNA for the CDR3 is TGTGCCAGCTCACTTGCCCGAACGGGTAACGAGCAGTACTTC. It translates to CASSLARTGNEQYF. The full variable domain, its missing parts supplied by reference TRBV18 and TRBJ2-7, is NAGVMQNPRHLVRRRGQEARLRCSPMKGHSHVYWYRQLPEEGLKFMVYLQKENIIDESGMPKERFSAEFPKEGPSILRIQQVVRGDSAAYFCASSLARTGNEQYFGPGTRLTVT.

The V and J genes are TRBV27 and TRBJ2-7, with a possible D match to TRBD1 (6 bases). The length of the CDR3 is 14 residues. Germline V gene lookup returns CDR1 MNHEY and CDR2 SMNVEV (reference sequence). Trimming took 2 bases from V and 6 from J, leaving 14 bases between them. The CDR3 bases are TGTGCCAGCAGTTTAGCACACAGGGCCGGCGAGCAGTACTTC. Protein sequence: CASSLAHRAGEQYF.

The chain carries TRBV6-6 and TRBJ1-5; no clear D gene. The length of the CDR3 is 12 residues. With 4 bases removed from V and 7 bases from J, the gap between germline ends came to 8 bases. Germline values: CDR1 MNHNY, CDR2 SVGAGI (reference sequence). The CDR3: CASSWSEQPQHF. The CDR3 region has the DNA TGTGCCAGCAGTTGGAGCGAGCAGCCCCAGCATTTT.